This T cell receptor beta chain was obtained from a study of blood T cell repertoires in COVID-19. For the study at large: Samples representing acute and convalescent COVID-19 were sourced from the United States, Italy and Spain. Sources were T cells, B-cell-depleted T cells, or PBMCs; the material itself was cDNA or gDNA.

Germline CDR1 is SGHNT and CDR2 is YYREEE (reference sequence). Trimming removed 3 bases from V and 6 bases from J; junction bases left unmatched: 6. The CDR3 has 14 amino acids. Here immunoSEQ multiplex PCR was the method, and the copy in TCRdb shows in-frame clones only, minus some. The repertoire holds 75,000 to 90,000 clones, with approximately 80% as singletons. Sequenced material: peripheral blood. The TCR was taken from a man older than 75 with active or convalescent COVID-19. V is TRBV5-4 and J is TRBJ2-1; the match to TRBD2 covers 7 bases. This chain's CDR3 is CASSSGLVTNEQFF. For the CDR3, the DNA is TGTGCCAGCAGCTCAGGACTAGTTACCAATGAGCAGTTCTTC.